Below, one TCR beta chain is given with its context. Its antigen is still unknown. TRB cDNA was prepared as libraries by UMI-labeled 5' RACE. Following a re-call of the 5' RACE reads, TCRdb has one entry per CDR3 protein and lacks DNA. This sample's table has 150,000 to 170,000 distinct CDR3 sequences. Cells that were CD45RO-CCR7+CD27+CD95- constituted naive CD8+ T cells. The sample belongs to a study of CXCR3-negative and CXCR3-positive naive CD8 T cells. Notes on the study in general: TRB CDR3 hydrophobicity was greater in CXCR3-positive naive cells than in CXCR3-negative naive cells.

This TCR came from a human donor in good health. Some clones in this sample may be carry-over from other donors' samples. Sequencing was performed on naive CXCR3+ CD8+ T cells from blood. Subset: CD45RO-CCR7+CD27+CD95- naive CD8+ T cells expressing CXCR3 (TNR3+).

The CDR3 sequence is CASSPRGLPNQYF. V gene TRBV28 combines with J gene TRBJ2-7; the D gene TCRdb calls, TRBD2, cannot be checked with no DNA. Germline lookup yields CDR1 MDHEN and CDR2 SYDVKM. There are 13 residues in the CDR3.